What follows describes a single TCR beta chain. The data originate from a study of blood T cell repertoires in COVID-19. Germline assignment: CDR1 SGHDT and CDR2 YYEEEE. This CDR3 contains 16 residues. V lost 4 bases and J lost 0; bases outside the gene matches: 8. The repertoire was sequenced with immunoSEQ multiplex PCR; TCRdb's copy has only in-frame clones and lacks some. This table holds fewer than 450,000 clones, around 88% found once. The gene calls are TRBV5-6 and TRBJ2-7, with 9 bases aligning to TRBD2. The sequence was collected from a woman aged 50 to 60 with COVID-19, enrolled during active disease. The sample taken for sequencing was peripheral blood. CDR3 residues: CASSPKSGGISYEQYF. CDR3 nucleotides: TGTGCCAGCAGCCCGAAAAGCGGGGGGATCTCCTACGAGCAGTACTTC.